This passage covers 4 T cell receptor beta chains from one sample sequenced in a study of shared T cell receptors in the human thymus. Data came from immunoSEQ multiplex PCR; TCRdb stores just in-frame clones and leaves some out. The table records some 760,000 clones, 75% to 90% of them present only once. These data were also reused for a study on human thymus T cells.

The material sequenced was thymocytes. The receptors come from a girl younger than two with a congenital heart defect.

V and J are TRBV25-1 and TRBJ1-2; no reliable D call. This CDR3 spans 17 amino acids. The V end was cut by 3 bases, the J end by 2 bases, with 19 bases between. Germline CDR1 is MGHDK and CDR2 is SYGVNS. The DNA of the CDR3 is TGTGCCAGCAGTGATTATAACCGACAAGGCGTAAACTATGGCTACACCTTC. It encodes CASSDYNRQGVNYGYTF.

Only a few counts were recorded for this clone. V is TRBV9 and J is TRBJ2-1, with D possibly TRBD2 on 5 matching bases. CDR1 and CDR2 from the germline V gene are SGDLS and YYNGEE. This CDR3 is built from 13 residues. Trimming stripped 1 base from V and 7 bases from J, with 9 bases between. CDR3 in DNA: TGTGCCAGCAGCGTACGGCCGGGGAATGAGCAGTTCTTC. This encodes CASSVRPGNEQFF.

This chain links TRBV7-8 with TRBJ1-3, with D possibly TRBD1 on 5 matching bases. The V gene's germline CDR1 is SGHVS and CDR2 FQNEAQ. CDR3 length equals 15 residues. V lost 6 bases and J 4 bases, leaving 16 bases between the germline ends. The CDR3 nucleotides are TGTGCCAGCAGACCCCGGGCAGGGCCGGGAAACACCATATATTTT. Translating it yields CASRPRAGPGNTIYF.

The rearrangement uses TRBV27 and TRBJ1-5; 7 positions agree with TRBD1. The CDR3 sequence is 16 residues long. Trimming removed 5 bases from V and 0 bases from J; junction bases left unmatched: 7. Germline CDR1 reads MNHEY; CDR2 reads SMNVEV (reference sequence). The CDR3 reads CASSKQGPYSNQPQHF. CDR3 coding DNA: TGTGCCAGCAGTAAACAGGGGCCTTATAGCAATCAGCCCCAGCATTTT.